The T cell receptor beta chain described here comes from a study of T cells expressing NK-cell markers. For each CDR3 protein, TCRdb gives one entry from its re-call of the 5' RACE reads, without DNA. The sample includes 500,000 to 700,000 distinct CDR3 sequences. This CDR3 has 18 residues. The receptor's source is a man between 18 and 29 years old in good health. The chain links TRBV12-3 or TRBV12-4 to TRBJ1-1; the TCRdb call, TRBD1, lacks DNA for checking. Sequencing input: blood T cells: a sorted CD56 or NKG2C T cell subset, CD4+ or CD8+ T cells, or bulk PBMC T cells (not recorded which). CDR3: CASSFTSGGRQGDTEAFF.